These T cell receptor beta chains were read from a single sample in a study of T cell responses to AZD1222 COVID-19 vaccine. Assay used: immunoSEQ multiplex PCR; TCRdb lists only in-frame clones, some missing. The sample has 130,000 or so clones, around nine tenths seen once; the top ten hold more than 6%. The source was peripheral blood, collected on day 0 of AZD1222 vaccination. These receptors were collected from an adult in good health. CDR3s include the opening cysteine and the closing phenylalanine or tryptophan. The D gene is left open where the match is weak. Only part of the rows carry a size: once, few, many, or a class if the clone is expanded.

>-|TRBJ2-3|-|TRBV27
TGTGCCAGCAGTTGGGGGAAAACAGGCACAGATACGCAGTATTTT
CASSWGKTGTDTQYF
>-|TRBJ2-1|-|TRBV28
TGTGCCAGCAGTTCCCCCGCGAGCTCCTACAATGAGCAGTTCTTC
CASSSPASSYNEQFF
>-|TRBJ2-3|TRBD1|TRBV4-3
TGCGCCAGCAGCCAGTCCCGCCTCAGGGGGAGCACAGATACGCAGTATTTT
CASSQSRLRGSTDTQYF
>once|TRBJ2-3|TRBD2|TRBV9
TGTGCCAGCAGCGTAGATCCTAGCGGGAGTTCCCTCACAGATACGCAGTATTTT
CASSVDPSGSSLTDTQYF
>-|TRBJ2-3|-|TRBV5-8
TGTGCCAGCAGCCTCCAGGGCGCAGATACGCAGTATTTT
CASSLQGADTQYF
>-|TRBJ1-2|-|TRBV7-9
TGTGCCAGCAGCTTAGGTTCCGAAAACTATGGCTACACCTTC
CASSLGSENYGYTF
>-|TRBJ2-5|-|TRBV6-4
TGTGCCAGCAGTGTAGGCGGCATATGGGTGGGGGAGACCCAGTACTTC
CASSVGGIWVGETQYF
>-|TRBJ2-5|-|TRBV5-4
TGTGCCAGCAGTTTCGCGTCCGGGGAGACCCAGTACTTC
CASSFASGETQYF
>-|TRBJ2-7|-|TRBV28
TGTGCCATCCAGGGGTCAATCTACGAGCAGTACTTC
CAIQGSIYEQYF
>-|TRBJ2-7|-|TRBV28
TGTGCCAGCAGTTTGAACGACGAGCAGTACTTC
CASSLNDEQYF
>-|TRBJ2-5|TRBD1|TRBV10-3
TGTGCCATCAGTGAACAGGGGGCGCGTGAGACCCAGTACTTC
CAISEQGARETQYF
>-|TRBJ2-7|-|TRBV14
TGTGCCAGCAGCCCCCGACCGGTCGGGCCCCGCGAGCAGTACTTC
CASSPRPVGPREQYF
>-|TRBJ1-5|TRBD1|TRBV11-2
TGTGCCAGCAGCCCAACGGGACAGGCAAATCAGCCCCAGCATTTT
CASSPTGQANQPQHF
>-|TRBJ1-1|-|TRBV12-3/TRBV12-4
TGTGCCAGCAGTCTTAGGGGGAACACTGAAGCTTTCTTT
CASSLRGNTEAFF